This T cell receptor beta chain was identified in a study of regulatory T cells in long-lasting Graves disease. Time point denoted: newly diagnosed GD, antithyroid drugs for less than 3 months. Making the TCR library involved RNA that had been extracted from PBMCs. Germline loops: CDR1 MNHEY, CDR2 SMNVEV (reference sequence). This CDR3 comprises 17 residues. Unmatched junction bases numbered 12, after V lost 5 bases and J lost 4 bases. This clonotype was detected ten times or more. Arm-PCR with iRepertoire HTBI primers amplified the CDR3 regions for these TCR beta libraries. TCRdb used MiXCR to reprocess the multiplex PCR reads, holding one entry per CDR3 protein. This repertoire shows hundreds of thousands of distinct CDR3 sequences, about 15% found once; its top ten account for about 7.6%. The same data also contributed to another study, on T cells in Graves' hyperthyroidism and ophthalmopathy.

Sequenced material: peripheral blood mononuclear cells (PBMCs), taken at new diagnosis, from a patient treated with antithyroid drugs. V and J are TRBV27 and TRBJ2-5; 11 bases align to TRBD2. This clonotype was sampled from a woman in her forties with Graves disease. For the CDR3, the DNA is TGTGCCAGCAGTCCGAAAGGACTAGCGGGTGTTGGAGAGACCCAGTACTTC. Residues: CASSPKGLAGVGETQYF.